The 13 T cell receptor beta chains below all came from one sample that was sequenced in a study of T cell changes during pregnancy in multiple sclerosis. The data were produced by immunoSEQ multiplex PCR, yet TCRdb's version contains in-frame clones alone and is incomplete. The sample has approximately 50,000 clones, roughly 90% seen once. The sequenced sample was CD4+ T cells from peripheral blood mononuclear cells, obtained after pregnancy. The receptors shown here come from a female donor with multiple sclerosis, enrolled in a pregnancy study.

The rearrangement joins TRBV28 to TRBJ1-1; unclear D gene. The germline V and J ends were trimmed by 2 bases and 2 bases, with 9 bases remaining between them. Germline-derived CDR1 and CDR2 are MDHEN and SYDVKM. CDR3 length equals 14 residues. CDR3 residues: CASSLTIANTEAFF. CDR3 bases: TGTGCCAGCAGTTTAACCATAGCCAACACTGAAGCTTTCTTT.

The gene calls are TRBV11-3 and TRBJ2-5, with 8 bases aligning to TRBD1. Germline V gene lookup returns CDR1 SGHNT and CDR2 YENEEA. This CDR3 is 15 amino acids long. Trimming cost V 5 bases and J 2 bases; bases outside gene matches: 7. The CDR3 sequence: CASSLRTGPQETQYF. The CDR3 DNA is TGTGCCAGCAGCCTAAGGACAGGGCCGCAAGAGACCCAGTACTTC. Supplemented by reference TRBV11-3 and TRBJ2-5, the full variable domain reads EAGVVQSPRYKIIEKKQPVAFWCNPISGHNTLYWYLQNLGQGPELLIRYENEEAVDDSQLPKDRFSAERLKGVDSTLKIQPAELGDSAVYLCASSLRTGPQETQYFGPGTRLLVL.

This clone was recorded only once. The rearrangement links TRBV11-2 to TRBJ2-7; D is perhaps TRBD2 (5 bases). From germline, CDR1 is SGHAT and CDR2 FQNNGV. V was shortened by 4 bases and J by 7 bases, with 20 bases between the two germline ends. CDR3 length equals 15 residues. CDR3 bases: TGTGCCAGCAGCTCCCTCCGGGATGCCTCCTTTGAGCAGTACTTC. This sequence encodes CASSSLRDASFEQYF.

The chain recombines TRBV28 with TRBJ1-5; no clear D gene. CDR1 is MDHEN and CDR2 is SYDVKM in the germline V gene. The CDR3 spans 18 residues. The germline V and J ends were trimmed by 3 bases and 5 bases, with 23 bases remaining between them. The CDR3 region is CASSFLGGRQKEYQPQHF. The CDR3 region has the DNA TGTGCCAGCAGTTTTTTGGGAGGTCGGCAGAAGGAGTATCAGCCCCAGCATTTT.

This sequence joins TRBV5-1 and TRBJ2-1; 9 bases match TRBD1. The CDR3 loop spans 16 amino acids. Per germline, CDR1 SGHRS and CDR2 YFSETQ. Losses at the gene ends were 4 bases for V and 1 base for J; bases not matched to a gene: 6. The CDR3 DNA follows: TGCGCCAGCAGCAGGGGACAGGGCGTATCCTACAATGAGCAGTTCTTC. Translated, it gives CASSRGQGVSYNEQFF.

The V call is TRBV29-1, the J call TRBJ2-1; D is possibly TRBD1 (5 bases). This CDR3 is built from 18 residues. Trimming shortened V by 3 bases and J by 4 bases, and 25 bases separated the two germline ends. CDR1 SQVTM and CDR2 ANQGSEA come from the germline V gene. The DNA of the CDR3 is TGCAGCGTTGACCCACCCCTCAGGGCTAGACTGAGGTACAATGAGCAGTTCTTC. It is translated as CSVDPPLRARLRYNEQFF.

The rearrangement joins TRBV27 to TRBJ1-2; TRBD1 is a possible D gene (5 bases). Trimming took 2 bases from V and 4 from J, leaving 14 bases between them. This CDR3 comprises 15 residues. Germline CDR1 is MNHEY and CDR2 is SMNVEV (reference sequence). For the CDR3, the DNA is TGTGCCAGCAGTTTAACGTTTACAGGCAGCTATGGCTACACCTTC. It is translated as CASSLTFTGSYGYTF.

The chain has TRBV7-2 and TRBJ1-5; tentative D call: TRBD1 (6 bases). The CDR3 extends over 16 amino acids. The ends were cut back, 5 bases at V and 4 bases at J, with 18 bases in the middle. Germline V lookup: CDR1 SGHTA, CDR2 FQGNSA. The CDR3 is CASSRETGWKNQPQHF. CDR3 DNA: TGTGCCAGCAGCAGAGAGACAGGTTGGAAAAATCAGCCCCAGCATTTT.

The V call is TRBV5-1, the J call TRBJ2-3; D gene unclear. V dropped 1 base and J dropped 0 bases, with 6 bases sitting between them. This CDR3 contains 14 residues. Germline V lookup: CDR1 SGHRS, CDR2 YFSETQ. DNA for the CDR3: TGCGCCAGCAGCTTGTCGGGTAGCACAGATACGCAGTATTTT. It is translated as CASSLSGSTDTQYF.

This clone was observed a few times. The chain has TRBV14 and TRBJ2-2; no clear D gene. The CDR3 loop spans 13 amino acids. V dropped 2 bases and J dropped 5 bases, with 6 bases sitting between them. Germline V gene sequence: CDR1 SGHDN, CDR2 FVKESK. This CDR3 reads CASSQLPTGELFF. DNA of the CDR3: TGTGCCAGCAGCCAACTACCAACCGGGGAGCTGTTTTTT.

This chain links TRBV5-1 with TRBJ2-3, with 8 nucleotides matching TRBD2. The CDR3 is 14 amino acids. CDR1 and CDR2 from the germline V gene are SGHRS and YFSETQ. The V gene end was trimmed by 2 bases and the J gene end by 3 bases; junction bases not matched to a gene: 2. Here the CDR3 reads CASSFSGTTDTQYF. The CDR3 DNA follows: TGCGCCAGCAGCTTTAGCGGGACTACAGATACGCAGTATTTT.

V gene TRBV7-9 combines with J gene TRBJ2-3, with 9 bases that match TRBD2. Germline V CDR1 and CDR2: SEHNR, FQNEAQ (reference sequence). V gave up 8 bases and J gave up 5 bases; unmatched junction bases: 14. This CDR3 is built from 16 residues. CDR3 bases: TGTGCCAGCGGGAACGTTAGCGGGAGTGGGGGAGATACGCAGTATTTT. The encoded protein is CASGNVSGSGGDTQYF.

The chain has TRBV6-1 and TRBJ2-5, with 11 bases aligning to TRBD2. Trimming cost V 4 bases and J 8 bases; bases outside gene matches: 12. Germline values: CDR1 MNHNS, CDR2 SASEGT. The CDR3 is 16 amino acids. This CDR3 is CASSASGLAATNTQYF. CDR3 DNA sequence: TGTGCCAGCAGTGCCTCGGGACTAGCGGCCACAAATACCCAGTACTTC.